This T cell receptor beta chain was identified in a study of T-cell memory formation after mild COVID-19. Germline CDR1 is LNHNV and CDR2 is YYDKDF (reference sequence). The CDR3 is 14 amino acids. Trimming took 5 bases from V and 6 from J, leaving 16 bases between them. As concerns this clonotype: Its specificity is unknown.

Study-level findings and limits: Some SARS-CoV-2-responding clones were already detected in memory before infection.

In TCRdb, the 5' RACE reads were re-called with MiXCR into one record per CDR3 protein. The table lists approximately 100,000 distinct CDR3 sequences, about an eighth of them singletons. The rearrangement links TRBV15 to TRBJ1-2; D perhaps matches TRBD1 (6 bases). Sample: PBMCs or a T cell subset sorted from them (not recorded which). This TCR came from an adult woman who had mild COVID-19 (a few samples of this study predate the infection). Cell type and time point are not known. CDR3 in amino acids: CATSVKMTGDGYTF. CDR3 sequence (DNA): TGTGCCACCAGCGTAAAGATGACAGGAGATGGCTACACCTTC. The variable domain in full, completed from reference TRBV15 and TRBJ1-2, reads DAMVIQNPRYQVTQFGKPVTLSCSQTLNHNVMYWYQQKSSQAPKLLFHYYDKDFNNEADTPDNFQSRRPNTSFCFLDIRSPGLGDTAMYLCATSVKMTGDGYTFGSGTRLTVV.